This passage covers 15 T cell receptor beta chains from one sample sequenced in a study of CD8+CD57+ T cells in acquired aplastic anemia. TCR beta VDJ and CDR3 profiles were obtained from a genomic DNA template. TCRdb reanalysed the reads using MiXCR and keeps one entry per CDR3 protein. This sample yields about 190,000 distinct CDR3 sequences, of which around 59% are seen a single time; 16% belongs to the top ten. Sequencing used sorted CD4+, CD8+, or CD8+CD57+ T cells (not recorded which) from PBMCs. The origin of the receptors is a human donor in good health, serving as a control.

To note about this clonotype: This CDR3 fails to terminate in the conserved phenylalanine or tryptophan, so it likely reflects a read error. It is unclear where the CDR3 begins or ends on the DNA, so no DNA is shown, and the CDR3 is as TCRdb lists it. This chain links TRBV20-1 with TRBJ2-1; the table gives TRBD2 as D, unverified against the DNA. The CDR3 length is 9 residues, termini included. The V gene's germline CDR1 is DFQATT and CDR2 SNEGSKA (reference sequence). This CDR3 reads CSARDQLSG.

The DNA of the CDR3 is TGTGCCAGCAGCCCCCAAAGTCGGATTGTGAACACTGAAGCTTTCTTT. This translates into CASSPQSRIVNTEAFF. J is TRBJ1-1 and V is TRBV7-9; no definite D call. The V gene lost 5 bases and the J gene lost 0 bases, with 16 bases spanning the gap. This CDR3 contains 16 residues. The germline CDR1 and CDR2 sequences are SEHNR and FQNEAQ (reference sequence).

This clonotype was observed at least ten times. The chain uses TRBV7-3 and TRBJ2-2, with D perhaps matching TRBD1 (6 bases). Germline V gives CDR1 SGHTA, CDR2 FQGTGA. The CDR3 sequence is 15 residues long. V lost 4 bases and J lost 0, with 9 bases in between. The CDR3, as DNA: TGTGCCAGCAGCTCCGGACAGACGAACACCGGGGAGCTGTTTTTT. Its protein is CASSSGQTNTGELFF. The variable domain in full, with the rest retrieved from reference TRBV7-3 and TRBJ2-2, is GAGVSQTPSNKVTEKGKYVELRCDPISGHTALYWYRQSLGQGPEFLIYFQGTGAADDSGLPNDRFFAVRPEGSVSTLKIQRTERGDSAVYLCASSSGQTNTGELFFGEGSRLTVL.

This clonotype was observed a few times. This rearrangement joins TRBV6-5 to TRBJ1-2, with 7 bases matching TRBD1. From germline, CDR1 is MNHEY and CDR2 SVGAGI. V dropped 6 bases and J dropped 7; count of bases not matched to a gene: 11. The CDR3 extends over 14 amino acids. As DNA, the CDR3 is TGTGCCAGCAGAGGCTCGACAGGGAGAGGTGGCTACACCTTC. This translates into CASRGSTGRGGYTF.

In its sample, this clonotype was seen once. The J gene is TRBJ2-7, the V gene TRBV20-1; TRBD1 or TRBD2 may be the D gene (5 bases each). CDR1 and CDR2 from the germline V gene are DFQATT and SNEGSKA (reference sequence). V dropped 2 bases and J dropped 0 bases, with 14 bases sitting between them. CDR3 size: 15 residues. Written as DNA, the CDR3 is TGCAGTGCTAGACGGGGCGGCCTCAGCTCCTACGAGCAGTACTTC. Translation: CSARRGGLSSYEQYF.

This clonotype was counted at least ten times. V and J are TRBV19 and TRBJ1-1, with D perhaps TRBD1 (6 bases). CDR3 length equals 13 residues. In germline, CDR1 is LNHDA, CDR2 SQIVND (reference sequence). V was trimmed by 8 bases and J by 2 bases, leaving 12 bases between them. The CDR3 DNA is TGTGCCAGTGACGGGACAAGTAACACTGAAGCTTTCTTT. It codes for CASDGTSNTEAFF.

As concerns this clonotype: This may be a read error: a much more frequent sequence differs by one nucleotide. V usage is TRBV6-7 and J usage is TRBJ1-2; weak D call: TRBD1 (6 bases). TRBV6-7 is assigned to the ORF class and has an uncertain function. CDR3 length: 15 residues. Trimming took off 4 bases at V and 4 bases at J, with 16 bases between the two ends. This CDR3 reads CASSCPPTGLYGYTF. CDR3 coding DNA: TGTGCCAGCAGTTGCCCCCCAACAGGGCTCTATGGCTACACCTTC.

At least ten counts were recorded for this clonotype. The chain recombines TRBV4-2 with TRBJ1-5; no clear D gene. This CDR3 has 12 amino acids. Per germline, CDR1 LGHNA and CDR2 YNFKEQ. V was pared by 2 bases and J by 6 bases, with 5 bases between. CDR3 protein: CASSQFGQPQHF. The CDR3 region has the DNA TGTGCCAGCAGCCAATTTGGTCAGCCCCAGCATTTT.

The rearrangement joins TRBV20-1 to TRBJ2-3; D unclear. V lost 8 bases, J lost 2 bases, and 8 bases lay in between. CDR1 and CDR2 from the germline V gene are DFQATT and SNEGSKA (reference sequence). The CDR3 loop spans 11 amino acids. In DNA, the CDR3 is TGCAGTCGTAAGTCCACAGATACGCAGTATTTT. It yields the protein CSRKSTDTQYF.

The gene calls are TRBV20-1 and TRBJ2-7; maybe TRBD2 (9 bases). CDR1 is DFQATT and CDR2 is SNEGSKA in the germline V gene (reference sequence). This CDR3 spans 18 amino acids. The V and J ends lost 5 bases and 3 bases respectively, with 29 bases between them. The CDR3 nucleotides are TGCAGTGCTCACAGGGGGGACAGGAGAGTAGCGGGAGTCTACGAGCAGTACTTC. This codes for CSAHRGDRRVAGVYEQYF.

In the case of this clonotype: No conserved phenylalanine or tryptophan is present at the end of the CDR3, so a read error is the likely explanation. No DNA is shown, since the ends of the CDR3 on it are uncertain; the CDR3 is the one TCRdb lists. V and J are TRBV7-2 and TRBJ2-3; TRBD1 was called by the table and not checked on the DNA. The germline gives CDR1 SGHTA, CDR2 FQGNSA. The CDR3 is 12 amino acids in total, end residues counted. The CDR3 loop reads CASSVPRGTGFL.

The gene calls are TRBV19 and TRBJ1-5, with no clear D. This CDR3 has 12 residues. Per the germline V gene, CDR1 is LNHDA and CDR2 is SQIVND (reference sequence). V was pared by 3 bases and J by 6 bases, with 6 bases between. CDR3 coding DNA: TGTGCCAGTAGTATGAGATTTCAGCCCCAGCATTTT. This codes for CASSMRFQPQHF. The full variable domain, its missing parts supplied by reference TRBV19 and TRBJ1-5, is DGGITQSPKYLFRKEGQNVTLSCEQNLNHDAMYWYRQDPGQGLRLIYYSQIVNDFQKGDIAEGYSVSREKKESFPLTVTSAQKNPTAFYLCASSMRFQPQHFGDGTRLSIL.

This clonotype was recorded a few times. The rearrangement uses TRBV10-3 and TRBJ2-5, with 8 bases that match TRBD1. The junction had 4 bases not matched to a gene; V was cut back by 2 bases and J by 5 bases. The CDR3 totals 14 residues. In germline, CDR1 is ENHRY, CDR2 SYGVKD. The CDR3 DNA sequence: TGTGCCATCAGTGAGGGACAGGGAAGGGAGACCCAGTACTTC. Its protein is CAISEGQGRETQYF.

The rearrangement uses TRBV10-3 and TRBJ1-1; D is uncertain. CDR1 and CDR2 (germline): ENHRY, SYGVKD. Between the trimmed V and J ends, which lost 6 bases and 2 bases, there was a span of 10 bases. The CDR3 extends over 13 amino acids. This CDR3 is CAISMVGNTEAFF. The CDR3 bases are TGTGCCATCAGCATGGTGGGTAACACTGAAGCTTTCTTT.

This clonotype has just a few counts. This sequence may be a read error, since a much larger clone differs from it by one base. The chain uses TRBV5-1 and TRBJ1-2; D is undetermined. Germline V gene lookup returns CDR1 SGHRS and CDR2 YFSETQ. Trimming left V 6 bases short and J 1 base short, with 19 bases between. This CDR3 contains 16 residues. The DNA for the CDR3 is TGCGCCAGCAAGACGGATTCGAGTGAGGGTAACTATGGCTACACCTTC. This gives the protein CASKTDSSEGNYGYTF.